These T cell receptor beta chains were read from a single sample in a study of PD-L1 blockade in urothelial cancer. The repertoire was sequenced with immunoSEQ multiplex PCR; TCRdb's copy has only in-frame clones and lacks some. The sample includes 50,000 or so clones, 84% seen only once; the top ten take approximately 1.3%. This specimen consisted of PBMCs, obtained around atezolizumab (anti-PD-L1) treatment. The receptors come from a man between 45 and 60 years old with urothelial cancer. Both conserved end residues are part of each CDR3. Fields, in order: V gene, D gene, CDR3 length, J gene, clone size, CDR3 protein, CDR3 DNA. The D gene is left open where the match is weak. Clone size is given for some rows only: seen once, a few or many times, or a class if the clone is expanded.

TRBV30,-,15,TRBJ2-6,-,CAGTSRDSGANVLTF,TGTGCCGGGACCTCTCGGGACTCTGGGGCCAACGTCCTGACTTTC
TRBV6-5,-,14,TRBJ2-5,-,CASRALLKQETQYF,TGTGCCAGCAGAGCGTTATTGAAACAAGAGACCCAGTACTTC
TRBV11-2,-,15,TRBJ2-2,-,CASSLAFRGTGELFF,TGTGCCAGCAGCTTAGCCTTCAGGGGCACCGGGGAGCTGTTTTTT
TRBV9,TRBD2,18,TRBJ2-1,-,CASSVPTGVAGVGNEQFF,TGTGCCAGCAGCGTACCCACCGGGGTAGCGGGAGTCGGCAATGAGCAGTTCTTC
TRBV29-1,-,15,TRBJ2-2,-,CSVEDLDRRAGELFF,TGCAGCGTTGAAGACCTGGACAGACGCGCCGGGGAGCTGTTTTTT
TRBV5-1,-,13,TRBJ2-7,-,CASSPSWSYEQYF,TGCGCCAGCAGCCCGAGTTGGTCCTACGAGCAGTACTTC
TRBV28,-,11,TRBJ2-7,-,CASSLRDEQYF,TGTGCCAGCAGTTTGAGGGACGAGCAGTACTTC
TRBV12-5,-,15,TRBJ2-1,-,CASGLTRSSYNEQFF,TGTGCTAGTGGTTTAACACGGAGCTCCTACAATGAGCAGTTCTTC
TRBV9,-,14,TRBJ1-3,-,CASNQGSSGNTIYF,TGTGCCAGCAACCAGGGATCGTCTGGAAACACCATATATTTT
TRBV7-2,TRBD1,14,TRBJ1-4,-,CASSRDRVDEKLFF,TGTGCCAGCAGCCGGGACAGGGTTGATGAAAAACTGTTTTTT
TRBV5-4,TRBD2,13,TRBJ2-7,-,CAKGTSPWDEQYF,TGTGCCAAGGGGACTAGCCCCTGGGACGAGCAGTACTTC
TRBV13,TRBD1,12,TRBJ1-4,-,CASSFRTGQLFF,TGTGCCAGCAGCTTCCGGACAGGCCAACTGTTTTTT
TRBV10-2,TRBD2,13,TRBJ2-5,-,CASTRGEGETQYF,TGCGCCAGCACCCGAGGGGAGGGAGAGACCCAGTACTTC
TRBV7-3,-,14,TRBJ2-1,-,CASSLSSGNNEQFF,TGTGCCAGCAGCTTATCTTCAGGAAACAATGAGCAGTTCTTC
TRBV28,TRBD2,15,TRBJ2-1,few,CASSISGSKFYEQFF,TGTGCCAGCAGCATTAGCGGGAGTAAGTTTTATGAGCAGTTCTTC
TRBV7-2,-,13,TRBJ1-5,-,CASSPYRDQPQHF,TGTGCCAGCAGCCCCTACAGGGATCAGCCCCAGCATTTT
TRBV28,TRBD2,15,TRBJ2-1,-,CASSPLAGAYNEQFF,TGTGCCAGCAGTCCCCTAGCGGGAGCCTACAATGAGCAGTTCTTC
TRBV5-1,-,14,TRBJ1-4,-,CASRLGGVNEKLFF,TGCGCCAGCAGACTTGGAGGGGTTAATGAAAAACTGTTTTTT
TRBV7-2,-,14,TRBJ2-1,-,CASSLYGAYNEQFF,TGTGCCAGCAGCTTATACGGTGCCTACAATGAGCAGTTCTTC
TRBV6-5,-,14,TRBJ2-7,many,CASRSLGVNYEQYF,TGTGCCAGCAGATCCCTCGGGGTAAACTACGAGCAGTACTTC
TRBV27,TRBD2,15,TRBJ2-5,-,CASSLGTSGKETQYF,TGTGCCAGCAGTTTAGGGACTAGCGGGAAAGAGACCCAGTACTTC
TRBV2,-,11,TRBJ2-2,-,CASRVAGELFF,TGTGCCAGCAGAGTAGCCGGGGAGCTGTTTTTT
TRBV27,-,14,TRBJ2-3,-,CASNDLGRPHTQYF,TGTGCCAGCAATGATTTGGGCAGGCCGCATACGCAGTATTTT
TRBV27,TRBD1,14,TRBJ2-7,-,CASSPPYRGWEQYF,TGTGCCAGCAGTCCTCCATACAGGGGGTGGGAGCAGTACTTC
TRBV4-2,TRBD2,15,TRBJ2-1,-,CASSPRTSGGPEQFF,TGTGCCAGCAGCCCACGGACTAGCGGGGGCCCTGAGCAGTTCTTC
TRBV18,-,13,TRBJ2-1,-,CASSDAGYNEQFF,TGTGCCAGCTCAGACGCAGGTTACAATGAGCAGTTCTTC
TRBV7-8,-,12,TRBJ2-5,-,CASSRDQGTQYF,TGTGCCAGCAGCAGGGATCAGGGGACCCAGTACTTC
TRBV29-1,-,13,TRBJ1-3,-,CSVSGVLGNTIYF,TGCAGCGTCTCAGGGGTTTTAGGAAACACCATATATTTT